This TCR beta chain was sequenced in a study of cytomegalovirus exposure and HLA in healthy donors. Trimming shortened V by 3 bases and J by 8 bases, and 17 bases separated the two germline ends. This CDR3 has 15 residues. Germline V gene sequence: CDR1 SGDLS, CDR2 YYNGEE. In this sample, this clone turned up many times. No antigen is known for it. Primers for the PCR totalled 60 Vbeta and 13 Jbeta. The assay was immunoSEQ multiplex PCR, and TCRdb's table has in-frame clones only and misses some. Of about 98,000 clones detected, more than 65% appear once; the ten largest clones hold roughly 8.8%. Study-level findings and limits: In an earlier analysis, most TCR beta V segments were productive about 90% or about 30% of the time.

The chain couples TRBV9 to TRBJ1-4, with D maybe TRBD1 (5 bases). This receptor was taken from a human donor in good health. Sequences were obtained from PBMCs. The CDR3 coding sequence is TGTGCCAGCAGCGGCACGGGAGGGACCGCGGAAAAACTGTTTTTT. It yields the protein CASSGTGGTAEKLFF.